This TCR beta chain is drawn from a study of cytomegalovirus exposure and HLA in healthy donors. Notes on the study in general: Being indistinguishable, some V segments were excluded, TRBV6-2 and TRBV6-3 among them.

Concerning this clone itself: Its antigen remains unknown.

The PCR had 60 Vbeta and 13 Jbeta primers. This table comes from immunoSEQ multiplex PCR, and its TCRdb copy is limited to in-frame clones, with some not included. The profile shows roughly 100,000 clones, approximately 76% of them singletons. Trimming removed 5 bases from V and 2 bases from J; junction bases left unmatched: 14. The V gene's germline CDR1 is SGHRS and CDR2 YFSETQ. This CDR3 has 19 amino acids. What was sequenced was PBMCs. The sequence derives from a woman in her sixties in good health and CMV-seropositive. V and J are TRBV5-1 and TRBJ1-4; TRBD1 matches 11 bases. The CDR3 loop is CASRTGTGGNWITNEKLFF. Here the CDR3 DNA reads TGCGCCAGCAGGACCGGGACAGGGGGAAATTGGATTACTAATGAAAAACTGTTTTTT.